The 8 T cell receptor beta chains presented below share a single source sample, sequenced in a study of T cell responses to AZD1222 COVID-19 vaccine. Sequenced by immunoSEQ multiplex PCR; TCRdb stores in-frame clones only, minus some. This sample has under 250,000 clones, with approximately 94% found just once. The sample here was peripheral blood, taken on day 0 of MenACWY control vaccination. The receptor source for this set is an adult in good health.

The gene calls are TRBV18 and TRBJ1-6, with D unclear. Germline V CDR1 and CDR2: KGHSH, LQKENI. V lost 3 bases to trimming and J lost 5 bases, with 11 bases between them. This CDR3 comprises 15 residues. The CDR3 sequence: CASSPPGRNNSPLHF. The CDR3 DNA follows: TGTGCCAGCTCACCCCCAGGACGAAATAATTCACCCCTCCACTTT.

The chain combines TRBV29-1 with TRBJ1-1, with 9 bases aligning to TRBD1. The CDR3 covers 14 residues. Trimming cost V 4 bases and J 4 bases; bases outside gene matches: 7. Germline V gene data show CDR1 as SQVTM and CDR2 as ANQGSEA. The CDR3 bases are TGCAGCGTTGTTAGGGGACAGGGAGCCACTGAAGCTTTCTTT. This encodes CSVVRGQGATEAFF. Based on the CDR3 plus reference TRBV29-1 and TRBJ1-1, the full variable domain is SAVISQKPSRDICQRGTSLTIQCQVDSQVTMMFWYRQQPGQSLTLIATANQGSEATYESGFVIDKFPISRPNLTFSTLTVSNMSPEDSSIYLCSVVRGQGATEAFFGQGTRLTVV.

The chain recombines TRBV5-1 with TRBJ2-2; possible D gene TRBD2, 5 bases. This CDR3 contains 15 residues. Looked up from germline, CDR1 is SGHRS and CDR2 is YFSETQ. The germline V and J ends were trimmed by 2 bases and 6 bases, with 14 bases remaining between them. CDR3 region: CASSFSLTGAGELFF. In DNA form, the CDR3 reads TGCGCCAGCAGCTTTTCGCTCACCGGGGCCGGGGAGCTGTTTTTT. The entire variable domain, with the rest obtained from reference TRBV5-1 and TRBJ2-2, is as follows: KAGVTQTPRYLIKTRGQQVTLSCSPISGHRSVSWYQQTPGQGLQFLFEYFSETQRNKGNFPGRFSGRQFSNSRSEMNVSTLELGDSALYLCASSFSLTGAGELFFGEGSRLTVL.

V usage is TRBV28 and J usage is TRBJ1-1; D is unresolved. Per germline, CDR1 MDHEN and CDR2 SYDVKM. Trimming shortened V by 5 bases and J by 0 bases, and 13 bases separated the two germline ends. CDR3 size: 15 residues. The CDR3, as DNA: TGTGCCAGCAGTCCCGGGGTGACGGTGAACACTGAAGCTTTCTTT. This codes for CASSPGVTVNTEAFF. Supplemented by reference TRBV28 and TRBJ1-1, the full variable domain reads DVKVTQSSRYLVKRTGEKVFLECVQDMDHENMFWYRQDPGLGLRLIYFSYDVKMKEKGDIPEGYSVSREKKERFSLILESASTNQTSMYLCASSPGVTVNTEAFFGQGTRLTVV.

The rearrangement uses TRBV28 and TRBJ1-4; 7 bases align to TRBD1. Looked up from germline, CDR1 is MDHEN and CDR2 is SYDVKM. This CDR3 spans 13 amino acids. V dropped 6 bases and J dropped 8; count of bases not matched to a gene: 6. This CDR3 is CASRGQAEEKLFF. CDR3 nucleotides: TGTGCCAGCAGAGGACAGGCAGAAGAAAAACTGTTTTTT. Filled out from reference TRBV28 and TRBJ1-4, the complete variable domain reads DVKVTQSSRYLVKRTGEKVFLECVQDMDHENMFWYRQDPGLGLRLIYFSYDVKMKEKGDIPEGYSVSREKKERFSLILESASTNQTSMYLCASRGQAEEKLFFGSGTQLSVL.

This clone was seen more than once but under ten times. The chain has TRBV5-6 and TRBJ2-7; the D gene is possibly TRBD1 (5 bases). Germline CDR1 and CDR2: SGHDT and YYEEEE. Trimming shortened V by 4 bases and J by 3 bases, and 14 bases separated the two germline ends. This CDR3 has 14 residues. The CDR3 protein is CASSPVGRVYEQYF. CDR3 coding DNA: TGTGCCAGCAGCCCGGTGGGCAGGGTCTACGAGCAGTACTTC.

Here the CDR3 DNA reads TGCGCCTCATCCATGACAGGGGCCACTGAAGCTTTCTTT. Its translation: CASSMTGATEAFF. The rearrangement joins TRBV5-1 to TRBJ1-1; 8 bases agree with TRBD1. CDR3 length: 13 amino acids. Germline V lookup: CDR1 SGHRS, CDR2 YFSETQ. V dropped 10 bases and J dropped 4; count of bases not matched to a gene: 9.

This sequence joins TRBV19 and TRBJ1-4; D call uncertain. V lost 7 bases and J 5 bases, leaving 17 bases between the germline ends. The CDR3 loop spans 15 amino acids. CDR1 LNHDA and CDR2 SQIVND come from the germline V gene (reference sequence). The CDR3 DNA is TGTGCCAGTAACCCCGGTTCGGCCCGGAATGAAAAACTGTTTTTT. Protein: CASNPGSARNEKLFF.